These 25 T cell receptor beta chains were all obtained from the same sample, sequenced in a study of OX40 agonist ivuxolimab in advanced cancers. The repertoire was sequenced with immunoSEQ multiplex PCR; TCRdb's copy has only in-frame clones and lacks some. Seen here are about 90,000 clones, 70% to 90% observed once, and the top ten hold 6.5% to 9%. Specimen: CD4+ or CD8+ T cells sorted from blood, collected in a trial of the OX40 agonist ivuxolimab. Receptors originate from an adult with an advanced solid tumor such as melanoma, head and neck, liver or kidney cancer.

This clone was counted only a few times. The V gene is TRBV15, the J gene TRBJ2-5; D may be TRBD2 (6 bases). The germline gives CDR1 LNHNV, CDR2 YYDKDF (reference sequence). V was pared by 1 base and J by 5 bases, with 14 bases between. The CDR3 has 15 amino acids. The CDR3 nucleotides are TGTGCCACCAGCAGAGGTACTCGGGGGTTGGAGACCCAGTACTTC. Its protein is CATSRGTRGLETQYF.

CDR3 bases: TGTGCCAGCGAGGGTCGGCGCCGCGAGACCCAGTACTTC. It yields the protein CASEGRRRETQYF. This rearrangement joins TRBV2 to TRBJ2-5; D is perhaps TRBD2 (5 bases). The CDR3 consists of 13 residues. V lost 8 bases and J 5 bases, leaving 15 bases between the germline ends. CDR1 and CDR2 from the germline V gene are SNHLY and FYNNEI.

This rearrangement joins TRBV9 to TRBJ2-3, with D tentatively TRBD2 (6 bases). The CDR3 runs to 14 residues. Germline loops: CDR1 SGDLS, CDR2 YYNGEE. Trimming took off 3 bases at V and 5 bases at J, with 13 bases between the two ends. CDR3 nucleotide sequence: TGTGCCAGCAGCGCCGATAGCGGTTTAGATACGCAGTATTTT. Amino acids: CASSADSGLDTQYF.

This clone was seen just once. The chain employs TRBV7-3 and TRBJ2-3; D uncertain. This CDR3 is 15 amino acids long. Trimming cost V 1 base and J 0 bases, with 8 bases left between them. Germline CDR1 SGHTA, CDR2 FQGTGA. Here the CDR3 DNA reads TGTGCCAGCAGCTTAAGTCCCGGAAGCACAGATACGCAGTATTTT. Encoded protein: CASSLSPGSTDTQYF.

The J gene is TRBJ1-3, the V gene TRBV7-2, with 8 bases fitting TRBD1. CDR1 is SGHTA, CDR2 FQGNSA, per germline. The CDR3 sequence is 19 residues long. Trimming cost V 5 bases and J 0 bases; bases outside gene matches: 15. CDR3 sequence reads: CASSHGSWTGTSSGNTIYF. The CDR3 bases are TGTGCCAGCAGCCACGGGTCGTGGACAGGGACCAGCTCTGGAAACACCATATATTTT. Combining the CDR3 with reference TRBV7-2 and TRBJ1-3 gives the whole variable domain GAGVSQSPSNKVTEKGKDVELRCDPISGHTALYWYRQSLGQGLEFLIYFQGNSAPDKSGLPSDRFSAERTGGSVSTLTIQRTQQEDSAVYLCASSHGSWTGTSSGNTIYFGEGSWLTVV.

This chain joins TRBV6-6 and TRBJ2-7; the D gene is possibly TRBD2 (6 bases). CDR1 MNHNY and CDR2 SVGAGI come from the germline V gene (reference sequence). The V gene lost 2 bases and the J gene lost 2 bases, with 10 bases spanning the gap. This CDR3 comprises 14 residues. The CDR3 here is CASSYVAAAYEQYF. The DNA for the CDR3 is TGTGCCAGCAGTTACGTAGCGGCCGCCTACGAGCAGTACTTC.

The CDR3 region has the DNA TGTGCCAGTAAAGGGGTCGAGATGAACACTGAAGCTTTCTTT. Translation gives CASKGVEMNTEAFF. The chain combines TRBV19 with TRBJ1-1; a weak D match, TRBD1 (5 bases). Germline values: CDR1 LNHDA, CDR2 SQIVND (reference sequence). The CDR3 extends over 14 amino acids. V dropped 7 bases and J dropped 0 bases, with 12 bases sitting between them.

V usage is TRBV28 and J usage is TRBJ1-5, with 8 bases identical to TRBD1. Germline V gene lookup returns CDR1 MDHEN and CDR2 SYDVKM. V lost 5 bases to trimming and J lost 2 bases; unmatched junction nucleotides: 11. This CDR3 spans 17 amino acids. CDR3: CASSPDRGYRGNQPQHF. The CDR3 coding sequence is TGTGCCAGCAGTCCAGACAGGGGATATCGTGGCAATCAGCCCCAGCATTTT. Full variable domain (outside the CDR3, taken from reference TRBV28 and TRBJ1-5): DVKVTQSSRYLVKRTGEKVFLECVQDMDHENMFWYRQDPGLGLRLIYFSYDVKMKEKGDIPEGYSVSREKKERFSLILESASTNQTSMYLCASSPDRGYRGNQPQHFGDGTRLSIL.

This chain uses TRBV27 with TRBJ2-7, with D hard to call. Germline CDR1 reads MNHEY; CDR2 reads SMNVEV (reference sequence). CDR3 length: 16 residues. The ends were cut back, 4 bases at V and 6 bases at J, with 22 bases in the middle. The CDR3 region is CASSYLPGNSGVEQYF. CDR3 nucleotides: TGTGCCAGCAGTTATCTTCCGGGCAACAGTGGGGTCGAGCAGTACTTC.

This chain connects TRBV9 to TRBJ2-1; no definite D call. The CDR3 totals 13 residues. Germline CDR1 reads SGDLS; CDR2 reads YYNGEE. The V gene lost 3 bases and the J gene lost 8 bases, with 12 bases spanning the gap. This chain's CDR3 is CASSARPIDEQFF. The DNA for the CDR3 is TGTGCCAGCAGCGCCCGACCTATTGATGAGCAGTTCTTC.

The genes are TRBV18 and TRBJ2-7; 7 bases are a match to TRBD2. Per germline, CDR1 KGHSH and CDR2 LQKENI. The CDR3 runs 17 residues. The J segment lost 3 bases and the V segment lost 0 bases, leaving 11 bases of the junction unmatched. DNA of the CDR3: TGTGCCAGCTCACCACCGGGTGCTGTTGCGGGAGTCTACGAGCAGTACTTC. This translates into CASSPPGAVAGVYEQYF.

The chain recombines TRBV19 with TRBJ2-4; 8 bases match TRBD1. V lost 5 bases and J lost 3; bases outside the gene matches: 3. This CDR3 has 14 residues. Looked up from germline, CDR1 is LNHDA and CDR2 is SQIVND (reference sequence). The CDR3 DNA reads TGTGCCAGTAGTCCTACAGGGGGCAAAAACATTCAGTACTTC. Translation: CASSPTGGKNIQYF. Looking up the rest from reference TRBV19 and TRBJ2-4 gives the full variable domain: DGGITQSPKYLFRKEGQNVTLSCEQNLNHDAMYWYRQDPGQGLRLIYYSQIVNDFQKGDIAEGYSVSREKKESFPLTVTSAQKNPTAFYLCASSPTGGKNIQYFGAGTRLSVL.

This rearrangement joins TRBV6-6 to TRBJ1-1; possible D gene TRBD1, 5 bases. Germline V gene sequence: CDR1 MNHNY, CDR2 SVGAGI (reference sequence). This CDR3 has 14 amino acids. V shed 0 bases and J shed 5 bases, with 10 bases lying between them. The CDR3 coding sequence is TGTGCCAGCAGTTACTCGGCAGGGAATACTGAAGCTTTCTTT. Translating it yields CASSYSAGNTEAFF.

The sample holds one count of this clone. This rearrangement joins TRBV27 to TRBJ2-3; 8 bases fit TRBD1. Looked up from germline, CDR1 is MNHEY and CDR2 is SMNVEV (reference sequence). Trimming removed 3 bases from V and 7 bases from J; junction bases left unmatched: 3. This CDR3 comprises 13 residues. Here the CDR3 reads CASSLNRGNTQYF. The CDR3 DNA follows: TGTGCCAGCAGTTTGAACAGGGGGAATACGCAGTATTTT.

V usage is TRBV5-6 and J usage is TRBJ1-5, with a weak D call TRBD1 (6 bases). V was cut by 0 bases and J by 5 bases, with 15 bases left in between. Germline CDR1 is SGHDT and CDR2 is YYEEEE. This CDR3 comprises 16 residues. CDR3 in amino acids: CASSLGRRGLDQPQHF. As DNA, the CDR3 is TGTGCCAGCAGCTTGGGGCGGCGGGGGCTTGATCAGCCCCAGCATTTT.

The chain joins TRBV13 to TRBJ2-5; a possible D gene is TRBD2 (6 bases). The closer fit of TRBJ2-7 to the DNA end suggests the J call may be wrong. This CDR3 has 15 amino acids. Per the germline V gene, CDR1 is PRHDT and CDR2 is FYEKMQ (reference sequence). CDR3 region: CASSSLAGPSYEQYF. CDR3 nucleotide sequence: TGTGCCAGCAGCTCTCTGGCGGGACCCTCCTACGAGCAGTACTTC.

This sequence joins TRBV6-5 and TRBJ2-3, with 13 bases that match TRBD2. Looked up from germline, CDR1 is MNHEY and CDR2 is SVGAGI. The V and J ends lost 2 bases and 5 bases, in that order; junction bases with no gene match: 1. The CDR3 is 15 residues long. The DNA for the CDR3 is TGTGCCAGCAGTTACGGGACTAGCGGGGAAGATACGCAGTATTTT. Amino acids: CASSYGTSGEDTQYF.

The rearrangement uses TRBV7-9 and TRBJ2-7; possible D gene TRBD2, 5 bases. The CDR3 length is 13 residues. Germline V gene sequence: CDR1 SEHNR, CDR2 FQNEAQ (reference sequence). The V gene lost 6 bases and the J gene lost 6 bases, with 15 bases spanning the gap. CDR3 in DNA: TGTGCCAGCAGTTTAAGGGCTGGAGGCGAGCAGTACTTC. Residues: CASSLRAGGEQYF.

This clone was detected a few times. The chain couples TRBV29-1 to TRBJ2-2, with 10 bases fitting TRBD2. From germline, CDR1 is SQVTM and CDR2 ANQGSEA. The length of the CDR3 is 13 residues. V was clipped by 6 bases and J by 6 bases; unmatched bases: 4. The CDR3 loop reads CSVGTSEAGELFF. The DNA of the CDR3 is TGCAGCGTGGGGACTAGCGAAGCCGGGGAGCTGTTTTTT.

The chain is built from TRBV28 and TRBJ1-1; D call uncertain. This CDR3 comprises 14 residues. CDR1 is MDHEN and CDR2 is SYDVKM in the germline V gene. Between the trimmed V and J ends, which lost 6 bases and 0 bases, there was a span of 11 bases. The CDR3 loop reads CASRAGVMNTEAFF. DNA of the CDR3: TGTGCCAGCAGGGCAGGCGTAATGAACACTGAAGCTTTCTTT.

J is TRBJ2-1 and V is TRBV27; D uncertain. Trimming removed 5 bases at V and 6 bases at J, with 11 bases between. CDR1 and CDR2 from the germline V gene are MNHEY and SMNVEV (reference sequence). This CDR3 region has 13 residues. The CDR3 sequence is CASSPSRPNEQFF. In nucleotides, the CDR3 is TGTGCCAGCAGTCCCTCCCGACCCAATGAGCAGTTCTTC.

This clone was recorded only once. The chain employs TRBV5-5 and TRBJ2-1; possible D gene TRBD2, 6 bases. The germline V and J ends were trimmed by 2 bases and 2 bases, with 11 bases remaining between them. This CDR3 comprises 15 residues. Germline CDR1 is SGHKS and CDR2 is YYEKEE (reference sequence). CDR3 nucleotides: TGTGCCAGCAGCTTTCCGGGAGCCCCCTACAATGAGCAGTTCTTC. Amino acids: CASSFPGAPYNEQFF.

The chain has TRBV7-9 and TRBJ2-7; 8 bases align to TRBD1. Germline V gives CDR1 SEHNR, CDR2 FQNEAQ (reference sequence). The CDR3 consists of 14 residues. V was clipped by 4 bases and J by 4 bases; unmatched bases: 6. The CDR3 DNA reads TGTGCCAGCAGCTCCCGGGACAGGTTTTACGAGCAGTACTTC. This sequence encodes CASSSRDRFYEQYF.

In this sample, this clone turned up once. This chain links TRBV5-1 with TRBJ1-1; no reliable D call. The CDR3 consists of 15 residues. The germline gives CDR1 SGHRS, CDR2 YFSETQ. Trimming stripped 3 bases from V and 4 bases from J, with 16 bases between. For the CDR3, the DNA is TGCGCCAGCAGCTGGGCCTCCCGGACGGGCACTGAAGCTTTCTTT. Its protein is CASSWASRTGTEAFF. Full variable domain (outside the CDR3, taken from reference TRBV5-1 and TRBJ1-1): KAGVTQTPRYLIKTRGQQVTLSCSPISGHRSVSWYQQTPGQGLQFLFEYFSETQRNKGNFPGRFSGRQFSNSRSEMNVSTLELGDSALYLCASSWASRTGTEAFFGQGTRLTVV.

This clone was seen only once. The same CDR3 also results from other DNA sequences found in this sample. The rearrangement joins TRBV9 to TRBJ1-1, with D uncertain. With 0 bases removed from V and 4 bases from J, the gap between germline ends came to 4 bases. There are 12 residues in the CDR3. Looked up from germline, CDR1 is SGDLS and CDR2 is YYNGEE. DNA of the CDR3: TGTGCCAGCAGCGTAGGGGGCACTGAAGCTTTCTTT. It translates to CASSVGGTEAFF.